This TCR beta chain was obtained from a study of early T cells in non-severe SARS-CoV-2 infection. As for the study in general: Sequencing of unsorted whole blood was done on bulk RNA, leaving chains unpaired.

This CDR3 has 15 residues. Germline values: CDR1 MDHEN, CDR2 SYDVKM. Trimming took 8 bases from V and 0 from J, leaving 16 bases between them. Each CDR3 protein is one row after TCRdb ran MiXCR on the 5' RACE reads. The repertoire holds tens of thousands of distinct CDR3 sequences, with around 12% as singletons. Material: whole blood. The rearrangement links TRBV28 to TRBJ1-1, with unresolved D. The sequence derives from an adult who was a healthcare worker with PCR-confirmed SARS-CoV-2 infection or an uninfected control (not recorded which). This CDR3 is CASPPQASMNTEAFF. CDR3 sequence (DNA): TGTGCCAGCCCCCCCCAAGCCTCCATGAACACTGAAGCTTTCTTT.